One and the same sample provided the 27 T cell receptor beta chains below, sequenced in a study of metastatic and nonmetastatic thyroid tumors. TCRdb re-called clones via MiXCR from the PCR reads. The data show 19,000 or so clones, with more than 25% seen just once and approximately 20% held by the top ten. All patients were treatment-naive before thyroid surgery. Sequencing input: blood. The origin of the receptors is a female donor with papillary thyroid cancer or a benign thyroid nodule (not recorded which). Some clones in this sample may be carry-over from other donors' samples.

This clone is labeled as medium-sized. V gene TRBV20-1 combines with J gene TRBJ2-7, with D perhaps TRBD2 (5 bases). The CDR3 has 13 amino acids. Trimming pared 3 bases from V and 7 bases from J, leaving 16 bases between. Germline loops: CDR1 DFQATT, CDR2 SNEGSKA (reference sequence). The chain's CDR3 is CSASSLQGREQYF. The CDR3 DNA sequence: TGCAGTGCTAGCTCGCTCCAAGGGAGAGAGCAGTACTTC.

By sample share, this clone is medium-sized (0.01 to 0.1%). The J gene is TRBJ2-7, the V gene TRBV19, with 9 nucleotides matching TRBD1. From germline, CDR1 is LNHDA and CDR2 SQIVND (reference sequence). The trim removed 10 bases at V and 2 bases at J, leaving 9 bases unmatched. CDR3 length equals 14 residues. In nucleotides, the CDR3 is TGTGCCAACTCCCTGGGACAGGGAACCTACGAGCAGTACTTC. It codes for CANSLGQGTYEQYF.

Ten or more counts support this clone. J is TRBJ2-4 and V is TRBV12-3 or TRBV12-4; perhaps TRBD2 as D (6 bases). V lost 3 bases, J lost 12 bases, and 9 bases lay in between. The CDR3 extends over 11 amino acids. In nucleotides, the CDR3 is TGTGCCAGCAGTTTGCGGGGAACTCAGTACTTC. Translated: CASSLRGTQYF.

This clone came up many times. The chain's CDR3 is CASSRRGSQGGETQYF. The CDR3 DNA sequence: TGTGCCAGCAGCCGAAGGGGGTCCCAGGGAGGCGAGACCCAGTACTTC. This chain links TRBV7-2 with TRBJ2-5; D tentatively fits TRBD1 or TRBD2 (6 bases each). V lost 5 bases to trimming and J lost 5 bases, with 21 bases between them. Per the germline V gene, CDR1 is SGHTA and CDR2 is FQGNSA. The CDR3 totals 16 residues.

This clone was seen ten or more times. V and J are TRBV18 and TRBJ2-1, with D tentatively TRBD2 (7 bases). The CDR3 totals 14 residues. Between the trimmed V and J ends, which lost 9 bases and 8 bases, there was a span of 20 bases. Per the germline V gene, CDR1 is KGHSH and CDR2 is LQKENI. CDR3 sequence reads: CASKGGASYHEQFF. In DNA, the CDR3 is TGTGCCAGTAAGGGGGGGGCCTCGTACCATGAGCAGTTCTTC.

This clone was counted at least ten times. The chain recombines TRBV20-1 with TRBJ1-1; 10 nucleotides agree with TRBD1. Germline CDR1 is DFQATT and CDR2 is SNEGSKA (reference sequence). The CDR3 is made up of 17 amino acids. V lost 1 base, J lost 1 base, and 9 bases stayed unmatched. CDR3 sequence: CSARGGPDRGKNTEAFF. The CDR3 DNA reads as TGCAGTGCTAGAGGGGGTCCGGACAGGGGGAAGAACACTGAAGCTTTCTTT.

In its sample, this clone ranks as medium-sized (0.01 to 0.1%). The chain is built from TRBV7-2 and TRBJ1-3; D possibly corresponds to TRBD1 (5 bases). V was cut by 6 bases and J by 3 bases, with 21 bases left in between. The CDR3 loop spans 17 amino acids. The germline V gene has CDR1 SGHTA and CDR2 FQGNSA. The chain's CDR3 is CASSYNPGRIIGNTIYF. The DNA for the CDR3 is TGTGCCAGCAGTTACAACCCGGGACGTATTATTGGAAACACCATATATTTT.

This clone is classed as medium-sized. This chain joins TRBV7-2 and TRBJ2-1; TRBD2 matches 9 bases. CDR3 size: 15 residues. The germline V gene has CDR1 SGHTA and CDR2 FQGNSA. Trimming cost V 5 bases and J 3 bases; bases outside gene matches: 5. The CDR3 loop reads CASSPGTSYYNEQFF. Here the CDR3 DNA reads TGTGCCAGCAGCCCAGGGACTAGCTACTACAATGAGCAGTTCTTC.

The genes are TRBV18 and TRBJ1-1; D call uncertain. The length of the CDR3 is 13 residues. CDR1 is KGHSH and CDR2 is LQKENI in the germline V gene. Deletions cut 3 bases from V and 4 bases from J, with 9 bases between. CDR3 DNA sequence: TGTGCCAGCTCACCGTCCAAGATCACTGAAGCTTTCTTT. It yields the protein CASSPSKITEAFF.

The V gene is TRBV4-3, the J gene TRBJ2-7; 9 nucleotides line up with TRBD1. The J segment lost 3 bases and the V segment lost 3 bases, leaving 9 bases of the junction unmatched. This CDR3 spans 16 amino acids. Germline values: CDR1 LGHNA, CDR2 YSLEER. In DNA form, the CDR3 reads TGCGCCAGCAGCCACATAACAGGGGGCGTTAGCTACGAGCAGTACTTC. Its protein is CASSHITGGVSYEQYF.

At least ten counts were recorded for this clone. J is TRBJ2-7 and V is TRBV14, with D possibly being TRBD2 (5 bases). V was cut by 1 base and J by 3 bases, with 7 bases left in between. CDR1 is SGHDN, CDR2 FVKESK, per germline. The CDR3 length is 13 residues. CDR3 bases: TGTGCCAGCAGCCAAGCGACTAACTACGAGCAGTACTTC. Residues: CASSQATNYEQYF.

This clone was seen more than once but under ten times. A much larger clonotype is one base distant, so this may be a read error. In this CDR3 the conserved last residue, phenylalanine or tryptophan, is missing, so a read error is likely. This sequence joins TRBV12-3 or TRBV12-4 and TRBJ2-1; 7 nucleotides match TRBD1. V was clipped by 6 bases and J by 11 bases; unmatched bases: 10. CDR3 length: 13 residues. The chain's CDR3 is CASRRPTGIKQFL. The CDR3 bases are TGTGCCAGCAGACGCCCGACAGGGATCAAGCAGTTCCTC.

This clone came up many times. V gene TRBV24-1 combines with J gene TRBJ1-5, with D hard to call. The germline V and J ends were trimmed by 3 bases and 1 base, with 0 bases remaining between them. Germline values: CDR1 KGHDR, CDR2 SFDVKD. The CDR3 covers 12 residues. The CDR3 nucleotides are TGTGCCACCAGTGATAGCAATCAGCCCCAGCATTTT. Protein product: CATSDSNQPQHF.

The rearrangement joins TRBV28 to TRBJ2-1; 11 bases are a match to TRBD2. This CDR3 region has 16 residues. Germline V CDR1 and CDR2: MDHEN, SYDVKM. Trimming removed 6 bases from V and 9 bases from J; junction bases left unmatched: 13. CDR3 in amino acids: CASSHGKTSGKTEQFF. Here the CDR3 DNA reads TGTGCCAGCAGCCACGGAAAGACTAGCGGGAAGACTGAGCAGTTCTTC.

The chain employs TRBV11-2 and TRBJ1-1; a weak D match, TRBD1 (5 bases). The V gene's germline CDR1 is SGHAT and CDR2 FQNNGV. V was trimmed by 7 bases and J by 1 base, leaving 16 bases between them. This CDR3 contains 15 residues. CDR3 loop: CASTAGRERNTEAFF. DNA of the CDR3: TGTGCCAGCACCGCAGGGAGAGAGAGGAACACTGAAGCTTTCTTT.

This clone qualifies as medium-sized. The genes are TRBV14 and TRBJ1-1, with D hard to call. From germline, CDR1 is SGHDN and CDR2 FVKESK. Trimming removed 0 bases at V and 0 bases at J, with 8 bases between. This CDR3 is built from 15 residues. The CDR3 DNA sequence: TGTGCCAGCAGCCAAGAAGGAGTCTTGAACACTGAAGCTTTCTTT. Its translation: CASSQEGVLNTEAFF.

This clone showed up many times. The genes are TRBV28 and TRBJ2-7, with 9 bases identical to TRBD1. Germline values: CDR1 MDHEN, CDR2 SYDVKM. Trimming cost V 5 bases and J 1 base; bases outside gene matches: 9. The CDR3 has 16 residues. The DNA of the CDR3 is TGTGCCAGCAGTACGTACAGGGGGCTAAGTTCCTACGAGCAGTACTTC. Translated, it gives CASSTYRGLSSYEQYF.

The table lists this clone with many counts. This chain links TRBV7-3 with TRBJ2-5; 11 nucleotides align to TRBD2. V shed 2 bases and J 10 bases; nucleotides not matched to a gene: 12. This CDR3 is built from 16 residues. Germline V gene sequence: CDR1 SGHTA, CDR2 FQGTGA. The CDR3 is CASSLSGPSGGSSQYF. Here the CDR3 DNA reads TGTGCCAGCAGCTTATCTGGGCCTAGCGGGGGGTCGAGCCAGTACTTC.

The sample holds many counts of this clone. The chain is built from TRBV29-1 and TRBJ2-7; D is undetermined. The CDR3 loop spans 12 amino acids. The ends were cut back, 2 bases at V and 7 bases at J, with 12 bases in the middle. CDR1 and CDR2 (germline): SQVTM, ANQGSEA. The CDR3 DNA is TGCAGCGTTGAACATTCGAGTTCAGAGCAGTACTTC. As protein: CSVEHSSSEQYF.

This clone appeared once. This rearrangement joins TRBV20-1 to TRBJ2-1; TRBD1 agrees at 9 bases. The V gene's germline CDR1 is DFQATT and CDR2 SNEGSKA (reference sequence). The CDR3 runs to 12 residues. Trimming removed 6 bases from V and 7 bases from J; junction bases left unmatched: 4. Here the CDR3 reads CSAPGQGNEQFF. The CDR3 nucleotides read TGCAGTGCGCCGGGACAGGGTAATGAGCAGTTCTTC.

The chain recombines TRBV28 with TRBJ1-3; D is uncertain. The V and J ends lost 7 bases and 0 bases respectively, with 7 bases between them. The germline V gene encodes CDR1 MDHEN and CDR2 SYDVKM. The CDR3 is 13 residues long. CDR3 in amino acids: CASKVISGNTIYF. CDR3 nucleotides: TGTGCCAGCAAGGTGATCTCTGGAAACACCATATATTTT.

The chain joins TRBV5-1 to TRBJ1-2, with 7 bases identical to TRBD1. CDR1 is SGHRS, CDR2 YFSETQ, per germline. V lost 4 bases and J lost 8; bases outside the gene matches: 8. CDR3 size: 13 residues. The DNA for the CDR3 is TGCGCCAGCAGCCCGACAGGGTCGATCGGCTACACCTTC. It yields the protein CASSPTGSIGYTF.

The sample holds many counts of this clone. The DNA of the CDR3 is TGTGCCTGGAGTTCGGGGCAGGGCACAGATACGCAGTATTTT. Residues: CAWSSGQGTDTQYF. The chain couples TRBV30 to TRBJ2-3; tentatively, D is TRBD1 or TRBD2 (5 bases each). The ends were cut back, 2 bases at V and 1 base at J, with 10 bases in the middle. The CDR3 contains 14 residues. Germline V gene lookup returns CDR1 GTSNPN and CDR2 SVGIG (reference sequence).

The chain couples TRBV9 to TRBJ1-2; TRBD1 might be the D (6 bases). Germline V gene lookup returns CDR1 SGDLS and CDR2 YYNGEE. The CDR3 runs to 13 residues. The germline V and J ends were trimmed by 3 bases and 8 bases, with 14 bases remaining between them. In DNA form, the CDR3 reads TGTGCCAGCAGCGGGATAGGGGGGAACGGCTACACCTTC. Protein: CASSGIGGNGYTF. The full variable domain, its missing parts supplied by reference TRBV9 and TRBJ1-2, is DSGVTQTPKHLITATGQRVTLRCSPRSGDLSVYWYQQSLDQGLQFLIQYYNGEERAKGNILERFSAQQFPDLHSELNLSSLELGDSALYFCASSGIGGNGYTFGSGTRLTVV.

This clone was found many times. This chain uses TRBV4-3 with TRBJ2-5, with TRBD1 matching 7 bases. The CDR3 runs 16 residues. CDR1 is LGHNA and CDR2 is YSLEER in the germline V gene. The V segment lost 0 bases and the J segment 3 bases; nucleotides outside the gene matches: 7. The CDR3 nucleotides read TGCGCCAGCAGCCAAGATACGTGGACAGGAAAAGAGACCCAGTACTTC. This encodes CASSQDTWTGKETQYF.

This clone was observed many times. V usage is TRBV4-1 and J usage is TRBJ2-7, with TRBD2 matching 16 bases. CDR1 and CDR2 from the germline V gene are MGHRA and YSYEKL. This CDR3 spans 15 amino acids. J was trimmed by 9 bases and V by 4 bases; bases with no gene match: 6. In DNA form, the CDR3 reads TGCGCCAGCAGCCGAACGGGACTAGCGGGAGGGGGGCAGTACTTC. Translation: CASSRTGLAGGGQYF.

This clone was seen ten or more times. Since no conserved phenylalanine or tryptophan closes the CDR3, a read error is the likely cause. V is TRBV24-1 and J is TRBJ2-7, with TRBD1 identical over 7 bases. Unmatched junction bases numbered 5, after V lost 5 bases and J lost 2 bases. CDR1 is KGHDR and CDR2 is SFDVKD in the germline V gene. The CDR3 extends over 14 amino acids. CDR3 DNA: TGTGCCACCAGTGGGGGACAGCTACCCTACGAGCAGTACTCC. It specifies CATSGGQLPYEQYS.